This is a list of T cell receptor beta chains from one sample in a study of cytomegalovirus exposure and HLA in healthy donors. Sequenced by immunoSEQ multiplex PCR; TCRdb stores in-frame clones only, minus some. Of 150,000 to 160,000 clones listed, approximately 79% are singletons. Input material: PBMCs. These receptors originate from a woman aged 45 to 65 in good health and CMV-seropositive. The CDR3 runs from the conserved cysteine through the conserved F or W. D genes are given only for firm matches. Not all rows give a size; the values are once, few, many and, for expanded clones, a class.

d_call clone_size j_call cdr3_length v_call cdr3_nt cdr3_aa
NA NA TRBJ2-6 15 TRBV6-1 TGTGCCAGCAGTTCAAACAGGGCTGGGGCCAACGTCCTGACTTTC CASSSNRAGANVLTF
NA NA TRBJ2-3 15 TRBV5-4 TGTGCCAGCAGACGGGACGGGGGTGTGTCAGATACGCAGTATTTT CASRRDGGVSDTQYF
NA NA TRBJ2-1 14 TRBV7-9 TGTTCCAGCAGCCTAAGAGGGAAGGACAATGAGCAGTTCTTC CSSSLRGKDNEQFF
NA NA TRBJ1-6 16 TRBV18 TGTGCCAGCTCACCAAAGGCGGCTCCAGAAATTTCACCCCTCCACTTT CASSPKAAPEISPLHF
TRBD2 NA TRBJ2-1 15 TRBV4-3 TGCGCCAGCAGCCAGGGACTAGCGGGGTGGAGTGAGCAGTTCTTC CASSQGLAGWSEQFF
TRBD1 NA TRBJ1-2 14 TRBV6-5 TGTGCCAGCAGTTACGGACAGGGGATAGGGGGCTACACCTTC CASSYGQGIGGYTF
TRBD2 once TRBJ2-7 16 TRBV30 TGTGCCTGGAGTGTACGCCTCGGGGGGGGAGTCCACGAGCAGTACTTC CAWSVRLGGGVHEQYF
TRBD2 NA TRBJ2-7 13 TRBV9 TGTGCCAGCAGCGTAGTAAGCGGGGCCGAGCAGTACTTC CASSVVSGAEQYF
NA NA TRBJ1-6 14 TRBV19 TGTGCCAGTAGTATCCGACAGTCTAATTCACCCCTCCACTTT CASSIRQSNSPLHF
TRBD1 NA TRBJ2-3 17 TRBV6-1 TGTGCCAGCAGTGAAAACCTGATCGGACAGGGAACAGATACGCAGTATTTT CASSENLIGQGTDTQYF
NA NA TRBJ1-1 13 TRBV27 TGTGCCAGCAGTTCGGACAGAAACACTGAAGCTTTCTTT CASSSDRNTEAFF
NA once TRBJ2-2 14 TRBV18 TGTGCCAGCTCACCCCTCCGAGACACCGGGGAGCTGTTTTTT CASSPLRDTGELFF
NA few TRBJ1-4 13 TRBV27 TGTGCCAGCAGTTCAGGCGGGTACGAAAAACTGTTTTTT CASSSGGYEKLFF
TRBD2 NA TRBJ2-7 15 TRBV2 TGTGCCAGCAGTGAGCTGGGGCGGGGGACCTACGAGCAGTACTTC CASSELGRGTYEQYF
NA few TRBJ2-7 15 TRBV29-1 TGCAGCGTGGTGGAACAGGATATAGCCTCCTACGAGCAGTACTTC CSVVEQDIASYEQYF
NA NA TRBJ2-7 13 TRBV19 TGTGCCAGTAGCCCCACCCTAACCTACGAGCAGTACTTC CASSPTLTYEQYF
TRBD2 NA TRBJ2-2 16 TRBV9 TGTGCCAGCAGCGCGCGCGGGGGAGCGAACACCGGGGAGCTGTTTTTT CASSARGGANTGELFF
TRBD1 NA TRBJ2-1 16 TRBV5-1 TGCGCCAGCAGCTCGGGACAGGCGAGCTCCTACAATGAGCAGTTCTTC CASSSGQASSYNEQFF
TRBD1 NA TRBJ1-2 16 TRBV13 TGTGCCAGCAGCCCCGTCTGGGGACAGCCATCTTCTGGCTACACCTTC CASSPVWGQPSSGYTF
TRBD2 once TRBJ2-1 17 TRBV4-1 TGCGCCAGCAGCCCAGGACTAGCGGGGGGGCTGTACAATGAGCAGTTCTTC CASSPGLAGGLYNEQFF
NA NA TRBJ1-2 14 TRBV10-3 TGTGCCATCAAACCGGGACATCTTAACTATGGCTACACCTTC CAIKPGHLNYGYTF
NA NA TRBJ2-7 12 TRBV12-5 TGTGCTAGTGGGCTTCTCCGAGGAGAGCAGTACTTC CASGLLRGEQYF
TRBD1 NA TRBJ2-7 14 TRBV9 TGTGCCAGCAGTGTATTGGGACAGGGGTACGAGCAGTACTTC CASSVLGQGYEQYF
TRBD2 NA TRBJ2-2 15 TRBV11-3 TGTGCCAGCAGCCCGGGGGGGGTGGTCACCGGGGAGCTGTTTTTT CASSPGGVVTGELFF
TRBD2 NA TRBJ2-3 16 TRBV9 TGTGCCAGCAGCGTAGAACCGGGGGGGCCCACAGATACGCAGTATTTT CASSVEPGGPTDTQYF
TRBD1 NA TRBJ2-2 13 TRBV13 TGTGCCAGCAGCCCAGGGGGCCCCGGGGAGCTGTTTTTT CASSPGGPGELFF
TRBD1 NA TRBJ2-7 13 TRBV7-2 TGTGCCAGCAGCCTTCGGGACAGTCAGGAGCAGTACTTC CASSLRDSQEQYF
NA NA TRBJ2-2 18 TRBV15 TGTGCCACCAGCAGAGATCGATCAGGGCCCGCGAACACCGGGGAGCTGTTTTTT CATSRDRSGPANTGELFF
TRBD2 NA TRBJ2-2 17 TRBV5-6 TGTGCCGGAGCCGGGACTAGCGGGGGGCGGAACACCGGGGAGCTGTTTTTT CAGAGTSGGRNTGELFF
NA NA TRBJ1-1 13 TRBV19 TGTGCCAGTAGTATCCGGCAGGGCACTGAAGCTTTCTTT CASSIRQGTEAFF
NA few TRBJ1-1 13 TRBV25-1 TGTGCCAGCAGTGTGGCGGTGAACACTGAAGCTTTCTTT CASSVAVNTEAFF
NA NA TRBJ2-3 12 TRBV6-6 TGTGCCAGCAGCCTACTCACAGATACGCAGTATTTT CASSLLTDTQYF
NA NA TRBJ2-1 17 TRBV2 TGTGCCAGCAGAGATATCCTGGGGGGTATTTGGTACAATGAGCAGTTCTTC CASRDILGGIWYNEQFF
TRBD1 NA TRBJ2-1 15 TRBV4-3 TGCGCCAGCAGCCCTCAGGGGGCTACTTACAATGAGCAGTTCTTC CASSPQGATYNEQFF